This TCR beta chain comes out of a study of blood T cell repertoires in COVID-19. Sequencing used immunoSEQ multiplex PCR; TCRdb keeps in-frame clones, though not all of them. The data hold a few hundred thousand clones, with roughly 85% observed a single time. CDR1 and CDR2 (germline): MNHEY, SVGAGI. V was shortened by 6 bases and J by 4 bases, with 12 bases between the two germline ends. The CDR3 covers 13 residues. What was sequenced was PBMCs or T cells enriched from blood (not recorded which). This sequence was found in a woman under 40 who had recovered from COVID-19. The rearrangement links TRBV6-5 to TRBJ2-5; a weak D match, TRBD1 (5 bases). CDR3 sequence reads: CASRTGVVETQYF. CDR3 sequence (DNA): TGTGCCAGCAGAACAGGTGTGGTAGAGACCCAGTACTTC.